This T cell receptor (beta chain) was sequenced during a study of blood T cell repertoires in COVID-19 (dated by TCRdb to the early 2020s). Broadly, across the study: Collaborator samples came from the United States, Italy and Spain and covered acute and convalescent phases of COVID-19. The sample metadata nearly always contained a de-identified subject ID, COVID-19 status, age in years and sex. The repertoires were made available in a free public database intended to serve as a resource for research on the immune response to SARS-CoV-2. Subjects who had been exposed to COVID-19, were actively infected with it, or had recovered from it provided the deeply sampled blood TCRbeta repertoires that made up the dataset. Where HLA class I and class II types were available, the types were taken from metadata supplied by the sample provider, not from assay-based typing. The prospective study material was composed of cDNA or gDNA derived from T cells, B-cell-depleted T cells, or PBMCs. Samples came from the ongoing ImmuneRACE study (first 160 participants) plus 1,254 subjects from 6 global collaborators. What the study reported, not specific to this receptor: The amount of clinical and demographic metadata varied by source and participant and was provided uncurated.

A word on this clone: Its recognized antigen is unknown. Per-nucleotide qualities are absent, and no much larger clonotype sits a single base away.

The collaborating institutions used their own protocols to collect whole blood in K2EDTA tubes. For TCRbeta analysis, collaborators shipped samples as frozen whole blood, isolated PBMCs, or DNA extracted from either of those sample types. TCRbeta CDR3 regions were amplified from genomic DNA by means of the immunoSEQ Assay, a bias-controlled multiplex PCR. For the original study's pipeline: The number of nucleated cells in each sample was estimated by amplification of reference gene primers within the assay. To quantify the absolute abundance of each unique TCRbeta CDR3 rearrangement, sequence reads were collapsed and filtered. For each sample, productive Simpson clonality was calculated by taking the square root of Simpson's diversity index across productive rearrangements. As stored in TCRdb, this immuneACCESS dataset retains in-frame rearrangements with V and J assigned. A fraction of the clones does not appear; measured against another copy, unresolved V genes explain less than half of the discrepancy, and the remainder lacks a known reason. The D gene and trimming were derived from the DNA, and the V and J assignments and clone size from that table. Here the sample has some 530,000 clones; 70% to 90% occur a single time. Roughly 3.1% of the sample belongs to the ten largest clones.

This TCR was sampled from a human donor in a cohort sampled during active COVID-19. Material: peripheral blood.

The CDR3 loop reads CASSLKTGAPNYGYTF. Read as DNA, the sequence is TGTGCCAGCAGCTTAAAGACAGGGGCCCCTAACTATGGCTACACCTTC. The chain is made from TRBV11-2 and TRBJ1-2; the junction holds 8 bases that match TRBD1. The CDR3 goes from the cysteine to the phenylalanine over 16 residues. Here the CDR3 DNA is all that survives: 48 bases in frame from base 1. CDR1 is given as SGHAT and CDR2 as FQNNGV, both from the germline V gene. The V end gives up 2 bases and the J end 0 bases, leaving 5 bases in the junction not matched to a gene.